Reported below is one T cell receptor beta chain. V was trimmed by 4 bases and J by 3 bases, leaving 13 bases between them. The CDR3 has 14 amino acids. Germline V gene lookup returns CDR1 MNHEY and CDR2 SVGEGT. Random hexamers served to reverse transcribe about 0.5 to 1 ug RNA. A multiplex approach, immunoSEQ multiplex PCR, amplified TCR beta CDR3 across 54 Vbeta and 13 Jbeta. TCRdb recomputed calls from the immunoSEQ multiplex PCR reads with MiXCR, one row per CDR3 protein. This table has over 100,000 distinct CDR3 sequences, 95% to 98% appearing once. The authors sequenced TCR beta from blood CD8+ and CD4+ T cells. These data come from a study of CD8 T cells in Susac syndrome.

The clonotype originates from a human donor in good health. V is TRBV6-2 or TRBV6-3 and J is TRBJ2-7, with unresolved D. Sequences were obtained from CD4+ T cells from PBMCs. The CDR3 region is CASSSFIDRYEQYF. CDR3 in DNA: TGTGCCAGCAGTTCATTTATCGATCGCTACGAGCAGTACTTC.